These 10 T cell receptor beta chains came from one sample sequenced in a study of blood T cells in healthy people across ages. A sample-barcoded 5' primer and a J-beta primer mix were used in a second PCR of roughly 7 to 11 cycles. TCRdb re-called the 5' RACE reads with MiXCR, one entry per CDR3 protein. The sample yields around 1.1 million distinct CDR3 sequences, more than 30% seen once. Material: blood. All receptors come from a young man in good health.

This chain links TRBV20-1 with TRBJ1-1, with unresolved D. The CDR3 is made up of 13 amino acids. Trimming shortened V by 1 base and J by 4 bases, and 10 bases separated the two germline ends. The V gene's germline CDR1 is DFQATT and CDR2 SNEGSKA (reference sequence). DNA of the CDR3: TGCAGTGCTAGAGTTAGGGCAGGCACTGAAGCTTTCTTT. It is translated as CSARVRAGTEAFF.

V and J are TRBV12-3 or TRBV12-4 and TRBJ1-2; TRBD1 might be the D (5 bases). The CDR3 length is 14 residues. V dropped 1 base and J dropped 6 bases, with 12 bases sitting between them. CDR3 DNA sequence: TGTGCCAGCAGTTTAGGACGACCAGGGAATGGCTACACCTTC. Its translation is CASSLGRPGNGYTF.

The chain recombines TRBV20-1 with TRBJ1-1; perhaps TRBD1 as D (5 bases). The CDR3 is 15 residues long. Germline V gene lookup returns CDR1 DFQATT and CDR2 SNEGSKA (reference sequence). The V and J ends lost 3 bases and 1 base respectively, with 15 bases between them. The CDR3 here is CSASSGGRGNTEAFF. CDR3 nucleotide sequence: TGCAGTGCTAGTAGTGGGGGACGGGGGAACACTGAAGCTTTCTTT.

This clonotype occurred many times. The genes are TRBV6-6 and TRBJ2-1; 13 nucleotides agree with TRBD2. V lost 6 bases and J lost 5; bases outside the gene matches: 1. This CDR3 contains 14 residues. Per the germline V gene, CDR1 is MNHNY and CDR2 is SVGAGI (reference sequence). CDR3 in DNA: TGTGCCAGCAGACTAGCGGGGGGGGACAATGAGCAGTTCTTC. This translates into CASRLAGGDNEQFF.

J is TRBJ2-4 and V is TRBV9; 7 bases are shared with TRBD2. The CDR3 length is 15 residues. The ends lost 0 bases at V and 6 bases at J; junction bases unmatched: 6. Germline CDR1 is SGDLS and CDR2 is YYNGEE. CDR3 DNA: TGTGCCAGCAGCGTAGCCAGCGGGGACTTAAACATTCAGTACTTC. Its translation: CASSVASGDLNIQYF.

The chain joins TRBV20-1 to TRBJ2-3, with TRBD1 matching 8 bases. CDR1 is DFQATT and CDR2 is SNEGSKA in the germline V gene (reference sequence). J lost 5 bases, V lost 1 base, and 8 bases had no gene match. CDR3 length: 15 residues. This CDR3 is CSARARTGFEDTQYF. CDR3 DNA: TGCAGTGCTAGAGCCCGGACAGGGTTCGAAGATACGCAGTATTTT.

This chain links TRBV30 with TRBJ1-2, with D unclear. The CDR3 contains 13 residues. Germline lookup yields CDR1 GTSNPN and CDR2 SVGIG (reference sequence). V lost 1 base and J lost 4, with 10 bases in between. The CDR3 loop is CAWSEGLSYGYTF. CDR3 nucleotides: TGTGCCTGGAGTGAGGGTTTAAGCTATGGCTACACCTTC.

In this sample, this clonotype turned up a few times. This chain joins TRBV11-2 and TRBJ2-1; 9 bases are a match to TRBD2. The length of the CDR3 is 15 residues. V dropped 0 bases and J dropped 6; count of bases not matched to a gene: 3. Germline V gene sequence: CDR1 SGHAT, CDR2 FQNNGV. The CDR3 DNA reads TGTGCCAGCAGCTTAGAAGCGGGGGGAACCAATGAGCAGTTCTTC. Translating it yields CASSLEAGGTNEQFF.

This clonotype was seen more than once but under ten times. CDR3 nucleotide sequence: TGTGCCAGCATCCACCCCCAAGGGACCTACAATGAGCAGTTCTTC. Its translation: CASIHPQGTYNEQFF. This chain joins TRBV4-2 and TRBJ2-1, with D unclear. Germline CDR1 is LGHNA and CDR2 is YNFKEQ. Trimming took off 7 bases at V and 2 bases at J, with 15 bases between the two ends. The CDR3 is 15 residues long.

This clonotype came up many times. The J gene is TRBJ1-2, the V gene TRBV10-3; D remains ambiguous. Germline CDR1 reads ENHRY; CDR2 reads SYGVKD. Deletions cut 4 bases from V and 4 bases from J, with 13 bases between. This CDR3 spans 14 amino acids. The CDR3 sequence: CAISVKGSTYGYTF. The DNA for the CDR3 is TGTGCCATCAGTGTAAAAGGTTCTACCTATGGCTACACCTTC.